The subject of this entry is one TCR beta chain. The antigen is undetermined. This sample is drawn from a study of cytomegalovirus exposure and HLA in healthy donors. Study overall: It was reported in a later analysis that the 95 to 150 validation repertoires used the same platform as the roughly 700 first-cohort repertoires. Whole-study findings and limits: Usually a TCR sequence was rare, but some public TCRs were found in many donors. Specificity of three CMV-associated chains for CMV antigens was verified in vitro. According to a subsequent analysis, TCR clusters from the first cohort were inclined to appear together in the 90 to 150 validation repertoires.

Germline values: CDR1 SGHRS, CDR2 YFSETQ. The CDR3 is 15 residues long. J lost 7 bases, V lost 0 bases, and 6 bases had no gene match. Profiled with immunoSEQ multiplex PCR; TCRdb holds only in-frame clones, not every one. The table lists about 180,000 clones, 85% of them singletons. The sample comprised PBMCs. The chain recombines TRBV5-1 with TRBJ2-5, with 10 bases matching TRBD1. This TCR derives from a man in his late teens or twenties in good health and CMV-seropositive. CDR3 in DNA: TGCGCCAGCAGCTTGGTGACAGGGGGCTTAGGGACCCAGTACTTC. It yields the protein CASSLVTGGLGTQYF.